The present T cell receptor (beta chain) was sequenced within a study of T cells in Graves' hyperthyroidism and ophthalmopathy. Whole-study context: Prior to any treatment, at the point of initial diagnosis, peripheral blood was collected. Broader study findings: In the analysis, a 13 V-J model separated ophthalmopathy from stable hyperthyroidism. Most expanded thyroid clonotypes above 0.001 also appeared in blood.

RNA transcripts served as the template for amplifying TCR beta CDR3 regions. The primer set for the first-round RT-PCR of the TCR CDR3 was HTBI. Each CDR3 protein is one row after TCRdb ran MiXCR on the multiplex PCR reads. The data show under 350,000 distinct CDR3 sequences, 15% to 20% seen once. This CDR3 comprises 15 residues. Germline trimming cut 0 bases from V and 9 bases from J; bases unmatched to any gene: 7. CDR1 LGHDT and CDR2 YNNKEL come from the germline V gene (reference sequence). A remark on this clonotype: Its antigen is undetermined.

This sequence joins TRBV3-1 and TRBJ1-4, with TRBD1 matching over 7 bases. The receptor comes from a woman aged 45-65 years with Graves' hyperthyroidism. Sequencing input: blood. The CDR3 sequence is CASSQDGTAYKKLFF. DNA of the CDR3: TGTGCCAGCAGCCAAGATGGGACAGCCTATAAAAAACTGTTTTTT.